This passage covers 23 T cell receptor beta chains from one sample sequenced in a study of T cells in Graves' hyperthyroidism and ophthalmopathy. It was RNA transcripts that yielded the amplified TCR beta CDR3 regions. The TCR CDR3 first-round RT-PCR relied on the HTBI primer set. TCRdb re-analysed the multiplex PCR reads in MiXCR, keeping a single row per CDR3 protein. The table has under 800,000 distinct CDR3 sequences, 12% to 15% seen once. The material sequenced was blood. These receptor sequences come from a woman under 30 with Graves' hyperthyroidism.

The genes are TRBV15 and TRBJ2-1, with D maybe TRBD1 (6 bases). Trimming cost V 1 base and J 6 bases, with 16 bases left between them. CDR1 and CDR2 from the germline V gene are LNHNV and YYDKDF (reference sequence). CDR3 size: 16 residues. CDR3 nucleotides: TGTGCCACCAGCAGAGTTCGGGACATGGGGGTCAATGAGCAGTTCTTC. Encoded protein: CATSRVRDMGVNEQFF.

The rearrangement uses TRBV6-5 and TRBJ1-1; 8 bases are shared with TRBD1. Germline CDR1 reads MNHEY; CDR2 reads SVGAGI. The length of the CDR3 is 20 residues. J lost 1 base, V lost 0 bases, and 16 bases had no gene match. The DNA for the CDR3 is TGTGCCAGCAGTTACTCGATATTTAGGCCGGCAGGGGGCCGGAACACTGAAGCTTTCTTT. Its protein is CASSYSIFRPAGGRNTEAFF.

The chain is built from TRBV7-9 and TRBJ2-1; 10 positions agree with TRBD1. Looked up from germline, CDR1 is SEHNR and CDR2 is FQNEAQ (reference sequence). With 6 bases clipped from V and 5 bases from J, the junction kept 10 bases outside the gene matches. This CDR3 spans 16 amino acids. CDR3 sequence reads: CASRSFRGQGNNEQFF. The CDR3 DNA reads TGTGCCAGCAGATCCTTCCGGGGACAGGGGAACAATGAGCAGTTCTTC.

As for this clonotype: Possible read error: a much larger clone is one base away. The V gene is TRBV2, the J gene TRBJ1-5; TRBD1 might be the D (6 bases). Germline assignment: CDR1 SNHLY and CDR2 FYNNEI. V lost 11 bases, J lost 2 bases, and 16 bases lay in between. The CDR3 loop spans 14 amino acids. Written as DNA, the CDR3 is TGTGCCGGCAACCAGGGGATTGGCAATCAGCCCCAGCATTTT. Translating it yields CAGNQGIGNQPQHF.

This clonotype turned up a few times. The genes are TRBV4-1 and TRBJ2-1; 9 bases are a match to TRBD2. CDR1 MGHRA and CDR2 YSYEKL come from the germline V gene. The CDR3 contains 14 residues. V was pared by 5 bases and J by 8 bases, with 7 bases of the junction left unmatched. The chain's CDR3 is CASSKASGTYEQFF. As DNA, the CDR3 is TGCGCCAGCAGCAAGGCTAGCGGGACATATGAGCAGTTCTTC.

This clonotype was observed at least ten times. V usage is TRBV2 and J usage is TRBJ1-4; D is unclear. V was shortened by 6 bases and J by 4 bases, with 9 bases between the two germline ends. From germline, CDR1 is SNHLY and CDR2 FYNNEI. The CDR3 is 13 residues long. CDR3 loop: CASSANFNEKLFF. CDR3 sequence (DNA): TGTGCCAGCAGCGCAAATTTTAATGAAAAACTGTTTTTT.

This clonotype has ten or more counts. For the CDR3, the DNA is TGCAGTGCTACCGACAGGGCCTATAATTCACCCCTCCACTTT. Translation gives CSATDRAYNSPLHF. The chain has TRBV20-1 and TRBJ1-6; 7 bases align to TRBD1. After removal of 4 bases from V and 2 bases from J, the junction contained 2 bases not matched to a gene. CDR3 length equals 14 residues. Germline loops: CDR1 DFQATT, CDR2 SNEGSKA (reference sequence).

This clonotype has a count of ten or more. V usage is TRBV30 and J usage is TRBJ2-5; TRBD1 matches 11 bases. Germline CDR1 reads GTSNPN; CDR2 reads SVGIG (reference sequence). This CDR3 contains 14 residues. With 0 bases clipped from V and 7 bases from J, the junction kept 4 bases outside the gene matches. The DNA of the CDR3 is TGTGCCTGGAGTGTTATGGGGACAGGGGGGACCCAGTACTTC. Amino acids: CAWSVMGTGGTQYF.

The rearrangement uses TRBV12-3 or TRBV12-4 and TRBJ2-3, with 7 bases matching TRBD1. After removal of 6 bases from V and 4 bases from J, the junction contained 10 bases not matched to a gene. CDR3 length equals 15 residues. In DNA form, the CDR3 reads TGTGCCAGCAGCGGGGTCGGGCAGGGGGCAGATACGCAGTATTTT. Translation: CASSGVGQGADTQYF.

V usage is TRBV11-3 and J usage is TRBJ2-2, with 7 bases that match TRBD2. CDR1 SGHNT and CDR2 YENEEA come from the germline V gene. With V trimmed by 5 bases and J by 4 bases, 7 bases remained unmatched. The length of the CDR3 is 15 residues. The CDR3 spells CASSREGLLTGELFF. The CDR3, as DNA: TGTGCCAGCAGCCGAGAGGGACTACTCACCGGGGAGCTGTTTTTT.

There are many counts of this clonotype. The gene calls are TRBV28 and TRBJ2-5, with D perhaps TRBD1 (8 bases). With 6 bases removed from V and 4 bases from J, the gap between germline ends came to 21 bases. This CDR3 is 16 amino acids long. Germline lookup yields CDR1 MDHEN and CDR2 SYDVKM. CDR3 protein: CASSGAGQGGRETQYF. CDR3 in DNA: TGTGCCAGCAGCGGGGCCGGACAGGGAGGGAGAGAGACCCAGTACTTC.

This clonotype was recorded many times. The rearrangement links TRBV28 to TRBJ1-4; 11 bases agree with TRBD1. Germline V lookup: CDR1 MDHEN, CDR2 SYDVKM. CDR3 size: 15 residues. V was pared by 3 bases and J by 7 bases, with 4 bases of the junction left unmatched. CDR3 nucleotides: TGTGCCAGCAGTTTGGGGGGGACAGGGGGTGAAAAACTGTTTTTT. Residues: CASSLGGTGGEKLFF.

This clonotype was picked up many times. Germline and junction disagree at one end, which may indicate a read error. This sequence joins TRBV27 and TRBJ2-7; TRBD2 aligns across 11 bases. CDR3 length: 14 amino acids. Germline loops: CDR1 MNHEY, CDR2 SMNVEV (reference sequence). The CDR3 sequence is CASSWTSGSYEQYF. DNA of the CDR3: TGTGCCAGTAGTTGGACTAGCGGGTCCTACGAGCAGTACTTC.

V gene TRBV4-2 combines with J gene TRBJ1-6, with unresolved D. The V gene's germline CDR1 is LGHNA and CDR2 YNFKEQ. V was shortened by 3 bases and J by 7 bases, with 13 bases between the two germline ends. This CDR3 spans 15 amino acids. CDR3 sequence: CASSQLAGRNSPLHF. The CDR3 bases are TGTGCCAGCAGCCAGTTGGCAGGACGAAATTCACCCCTCCACTTT.

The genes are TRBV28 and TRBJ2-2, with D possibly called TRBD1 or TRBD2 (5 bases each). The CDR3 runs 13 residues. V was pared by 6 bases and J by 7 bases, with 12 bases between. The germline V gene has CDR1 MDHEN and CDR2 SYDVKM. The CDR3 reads CASSGTLGGELFF. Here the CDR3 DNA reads TGTGCCAGCAGCGGGACCCTTGGCGGGGAGCTGTTTTTT. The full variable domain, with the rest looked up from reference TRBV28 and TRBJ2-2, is DVKVTQSSRYLVKRTGEKVFLECVQDMDHENMFWYRQDPGLGLRLIYFSYDVKMKEKGDIPEGYSVSREKKERFSLILESASTNQTSMYLCASSGTLGGELFFGEGSRLTVL.

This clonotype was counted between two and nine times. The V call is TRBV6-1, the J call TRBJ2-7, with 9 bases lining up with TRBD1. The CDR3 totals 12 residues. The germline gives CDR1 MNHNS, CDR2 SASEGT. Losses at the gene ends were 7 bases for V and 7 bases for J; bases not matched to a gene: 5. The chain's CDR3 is CASTMTGGEQYF. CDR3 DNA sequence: TGTGCCAGCACCATGACAGGGGGAGAGCAGTACTTC.

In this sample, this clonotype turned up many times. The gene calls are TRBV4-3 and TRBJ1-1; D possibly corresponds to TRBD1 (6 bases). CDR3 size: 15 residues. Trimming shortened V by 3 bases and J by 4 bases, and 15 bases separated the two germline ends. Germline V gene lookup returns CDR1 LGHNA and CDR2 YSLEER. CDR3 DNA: TGCGCCAGCAGCCAGGCAGGGGTGAGATTCACTGAAGCTTTCTTT. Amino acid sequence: CASSQAGVRFTEAFF.

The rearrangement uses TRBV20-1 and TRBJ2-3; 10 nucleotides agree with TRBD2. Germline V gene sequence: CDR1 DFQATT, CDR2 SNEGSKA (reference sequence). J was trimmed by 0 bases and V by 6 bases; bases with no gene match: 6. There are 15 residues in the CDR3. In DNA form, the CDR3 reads TGCAGTGCCACTCAGACTAGCGGGAGCACAGATACGCAGTATTTT. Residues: CSATQTSGSTDTQYF.

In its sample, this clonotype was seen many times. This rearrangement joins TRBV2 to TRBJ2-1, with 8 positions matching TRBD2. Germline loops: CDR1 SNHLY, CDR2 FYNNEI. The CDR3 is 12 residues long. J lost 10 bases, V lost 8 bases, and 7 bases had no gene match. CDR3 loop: CASLGLAGEQFF. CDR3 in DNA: TGTGCCAGCCTCGGACTAGCCGGGGAGCAGTTCTTC.

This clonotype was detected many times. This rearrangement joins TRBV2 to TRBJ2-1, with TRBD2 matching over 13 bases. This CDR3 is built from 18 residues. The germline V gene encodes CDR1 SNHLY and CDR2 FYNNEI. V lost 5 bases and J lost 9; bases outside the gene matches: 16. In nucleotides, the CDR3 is TGTGCCAGCAGTACTAGCGGGAGGGAAGAGTGGGCCACAGGTGAGCAGTTCTTC. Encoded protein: CASSTSGREEWATGEQFF.

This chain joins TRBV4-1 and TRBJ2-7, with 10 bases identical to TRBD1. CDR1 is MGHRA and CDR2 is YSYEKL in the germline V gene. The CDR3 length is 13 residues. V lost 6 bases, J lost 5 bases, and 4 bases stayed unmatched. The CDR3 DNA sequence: TGCGCCAGCAGACCTGGGACAGGGGACGAGCAGTACTTC. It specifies CASRPGTGDEQYF.

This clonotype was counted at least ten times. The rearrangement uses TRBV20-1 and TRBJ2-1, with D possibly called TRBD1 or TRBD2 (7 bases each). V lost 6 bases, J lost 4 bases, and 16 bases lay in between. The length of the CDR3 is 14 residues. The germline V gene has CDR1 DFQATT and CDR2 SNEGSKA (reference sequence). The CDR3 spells CSAPTGRDYNEQFF. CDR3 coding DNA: TGCAGTGCCCCGACAGGGAGGGATTACAATGAGCAGTTCTTC.

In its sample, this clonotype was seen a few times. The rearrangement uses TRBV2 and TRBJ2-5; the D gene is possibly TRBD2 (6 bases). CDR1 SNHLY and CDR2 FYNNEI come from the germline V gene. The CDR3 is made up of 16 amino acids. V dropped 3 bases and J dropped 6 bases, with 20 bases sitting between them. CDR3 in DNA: TGTGCCAGCAGTGAGTTCCTGACATTGGAGGGGAAGACCCAGTACTTC. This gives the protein CASSEFLTLEGKTQYF. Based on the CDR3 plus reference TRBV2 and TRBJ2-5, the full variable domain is EPEVTQTPSHQVTQMGQEVILRCVPISNHLYFYWYRQILGQKVEFLVSFYNNEISEKSEIFDDQFSVERPDGSNFTLKIRSTKLEDSAMYFCASSEFLTLEGKTQYFGPGTRLLVL.